This T cell receptor (beta chain) derives from a study of blood T cell repertoires in COVID-19 (dated by TCRdb to 2019 to 2021). A note on the overall study: Samples from collaborators originated in the United States, Italy and Spain and spanned both the acute and convalescent phases of COVID-19. Nearly every sample came with metadata listing a de-identified subject ID, COVID-19 status, age in years and sex. A freely available public database, intended as a resource for researchers studying the immune response to SARS-CoV-2, is where the repertoires were released. Where available, HLA class I and class II types were taken from metadata supplied by the sample provider and were not determined by assay-based typing. Deeply sampled blood TCRbeta repertoires from subjects exposed to, actively infected with, or recovered from COVID-19 were included in the dataset. Samples came from the ongoing ImmuneRACE study (first 160 participants) plus 1,254 subjects from 6 global collaborators. The material from the prospective study consisted of cDNA or gDNA derived from T cells, B-cell-depleted T cells, or PBMCs.

This clone came up a few times. The clone's antigen remains unknown. No much larger clone is present one base from it, and per-base qualities are unavailable. The collaborating institutions used their own protocols to collect whole blood in K2EDTA tubes. For TCRbeta analysis, collaborators shipped samples in one of three forms: frozen whole blood, isolated PBMCs, or DNA extracted from either of those sample types. Overall study results and their limits: The quantity of clinical and demographic metadata differed by source and by participant and was supplied without curation.

TCRbeta CDR3 regions were amplified from genomic DNA by means of the immunoSEQ Assay, a bias-controlled multiplex PCR. From the authors' description of their analysis: Nucleated cell counts per sample were estimated from amplification of reference gene primers within the assay. To quantify the absolute abundance of each unique TCRbeta CDR3 rearrangement, sequence reads were collapsed and filtered. For each sample, productive Simpson clonality was calculated by taking the square root of Simpson's diversity index across productive rearrangements. As stored in TCRdb, this immuneACCESS dataset retains in-frame rearrangements with V and J assigned. A fraction of the clones does not appear; measured against another copy, unresolved V genes explain less than half of the discrepancy, and the remainder lacks a known reason. The V and J calls and clone size come from that table; D and trimming were worked out from the DNA. The sample contains around 70,000 clones, over 70% of them found a single time. The ten biggest clones cover under 25% of the sample.

Taken from cysteine to phenylalanine, the CDR3 has 17 residues. Just the 51-base CDR3 DNA is kept, in frame starting at base 1. CDR1 and CDR2 were assigned from the germline V gene (reference sequence) as SEHNR and FQNEAQ. V loses 10 bases at its end and J loses 1 base; junction bases beyond the gene matches: 12. The rearranged segments are TRBV7-9 and TRBJ2-6; 8 junctional bases match TRBD1. The sample taken for sequencing was peripheral blood. The receptor's source is a man between 65 and 85 years old with acute or convalescent COVID-19. The DNA sequence is given as TGTGCCACCTCGGGCAGGGGGCTTGATTCTGGGGCCAACGTCCTGACTTTC. Translation gives CATSGRGLDSGANVLTF. With the rest looked up from the reference TRBV7-9 and TRBJ2-6 genes rather than sequenced, the full variable domain is DTGVSQNPRHKITKRGQNVTFRCDPISEHNRLYWYRQTLGQGPEFLTYFQNEAQLEKSRLLSDRFSAERPKGSFSTLEIQRTEQGDSAMYLCATSGRGLDSGANVLTFGAGSRLTVL.